This TCR beta chain appears in the sequencing data of a study of blood T cell repertoires in COVID-19. Background on the study: Samples representing acute and convalescent COVID-19 were sourced from the United States, Italy and Spain.

Participants came from fewer than 25 US areas, aged about 18 to 89 years. Self-reported history from a screening survey and questionnaire set each donor's cohort. Only in-frame clones appear in the TCRdb table, and some are missing; sequencing was by immunoSEQ multiplex PCR. Of over 200,000 clones listed, around 89% were seen once; the top ten hold about 15%. This CDR3 comprises 13 residues. Trimming pared 4 bases from V and 5 bases from J, leaving 12 bases between. CDR1 SGHRS and CDR2 YFSETQ come from the germline V gene. The specimen was PBMCs or T cells enriched from blood (not recorded which). The chain is built from TRBV5-1 and TRBJ2-5; unclear D gene. The TCR was taken from a man under 40 who had been exposed to COVID-19. The CDR3 nucleotides read TGCGCCAGCAGCGTCCGTCAGGCTGAGACCCAGTACTTC. Its protein product is CASSVRQAETQYF.